One sample yielded the 25 T cell receptor beta chains listed below, sequenced in a study of metastatic and nonmetastatic thyroid tumors. Before thyroid surgery, none of the patients had received any treatment. Through MiXCR, TCRdb re-clonotyped the PCR reads. The sample contains some 83,000 clones, around 13% of which appear only once. The sequenced material came from tumor tissue. All receptors derive from a female donor with papillary thyroid cancer or a benign thyroid nodule (not recorded which). Some clones in this sample may be carry-over from other donors' samples.

The sample holds a few counts of this clone. The identical CDR3 is also encoded by other nucleotide sequences in the sample. The CDR3 DNA is TGCAGCGTCGGGGCGATGGGTGGGGAGCTGTTTTTT. It translates to CSVGAMGGELFF. The genes are TRBV29-1 and TRBJ2-2; possibly TRBD1 or TRBD2 for D (5 bases each). Germline loops: CDR1 SQVTM, CDR2 ANQGSEA. This CDR3 has 12 amino acids. V was trimmed by 6 bases and J by 8 bases, leaving 13 bases between them.

The chain joins TRBV3-1 to TRBJ2-3, with TRBD2 matching over 9 bases. The CDR3 contains 13 residues. V dropped 0 bases and J dropped 14; count of bases not matched to a gene: 6. Germline V lookup: CDR1 LGHDT, CDR2 YNNKEL (reference sequence). CDR3: CASSQDPSGRRYF. The CDR3 coding sequence is TGTGCCAGCAGCCAAGATCCGAGCGGGAGGAGGTATTTT.

In its sample, this clone was seen many times. The sample contains more than one DNA sequence encoding this CDR3. The rearrangement links TRBV29-1 to TRBJ2-2, with TRBD2 as a possible D gene (5 bases). Trimming shortened V by 7 bases and J by 5 bases, and 11 bases separated the two germline ends. The length of the CDR3 is 12 residues. Germline assignment: CDR1 SQVTM and CDR2 ANQGSEA. The DNA for the CDR3 is TGCAGCGGAGGACTGGGGACCGGGGAGCTGTTTTTT. This sequence encodes CSGGLGTGELFF.

This clone was recorded at least ten times. This sequence joins TRBV6-1 and TRBJ2-3; 9 bases fit TRBD1. Germline CDR1 is MNHNS and CDR2 is SASEGT. After removal of 5 bases from V and 6 bases from J, the junction contained 6 bases not matched to a gene. The CDR3 totals 14 residues. CDR3 in DNA: TGTGCCAGCAGTAAGGACAGGGGTGCCGATACGCAGTATTTT. The encoded protein is CASSKDRGADTQYF.

This clone has a count of ten or more. This chain connects TRBV19 to TRBJ2-2; TRBD1 is a possible D gene (6 bases). The germline gives CDR1 LNHDA, CDR2 SQIVND (reference sequence). Trimming pared 4 bases from V and 4 bases from J, leaving 16 bases between. CDR3 length: 16 amino acids. The CDR3 region is CASSTAGTRLTGELFF. For the CDR3, the DNA is TGTGCCAGTAGTACCGCCGGGACACGACTCACCGGGGAGCTGTTTTTT.

This clone was detected many times. The chain is built from TRBV11-2 and TRBJ2-1; the D gene is possibly TRBD2 (6 bases). CDR1 SGHAT and CDR2 FQNNGV come from the germline V gene. This CDR3 has 13 amino acids. With 4 bases removed from V and 10 bases from J, the gap between germline ends came to 14 bases. The CDR3, as DNA: TGTGCCAGCAGCTGGCAGGGAGGTGAAGAGCAGTTCTTC. This gives the protein CASSWQGGEEQFF.

About this clone itself: A much larger clone lies one base from this, so it may be a read error. Different DNA sequences within this sample yield the same CDR3. CDR3 sequence: CASSLRLGSRNEKLFF. The CDR3 DNA reads TGTGCCAGCAGCTTAAGGTTGGGAAGCCGTAATGAAAAACTGTTTTTT. The chain is built from TRBV7-9 and TRBJ1-4; no clear D. CDR1 SEHNR and CDR2 FQNEAQ come from the germline V gene (reference sequence). V gave up 2 bases and J gave up 4 bases, with 14 bases separating them. The CDR3 extends over 16 amino acids. Full variable domain (rest looked up from reference TRBV7-9 and TRBJ1-4): DTGVSQNPRHKITKRGQNVTFRCDPISEHNRLYWYRQTLGQGPEFLTYFQNEAQLEKSRLLSDRFSAERPKGSFSTLEIQRTEQGDSAMYLCASSLRLGSRNEKLFFGSGTQLSVL.

V usage is TRBV3-1 and J usage is TRBJ2-2; D is uncertain. The CDR3 has 14 amino acids. Germline V gives CDR1 LGHDT, CDR2 YNNKEL (reference sequence). Trimming cost V 4 bases and J 4 bases, with 10 bases left between them. The CDR3 is CASSPYVLTGELFF. DNA for the CDR3: TGTGCCAGCAGCCCGTATGTGCTCACCGGGGAGCTGTTTTTT. Full variable domain (rest looked up from reference TRBV3-1 and TRBJ2-2): DTAVSQTPKYLVTQMGNDKSIKCEQNLGHDTMYWYKQDSKKFLKIMFSYNNKELIINETVPNRFSPKSPDKAHLNLHINSLELGDSAVYFCASSPYVLTGELFFGEGSRLTVL.

The chain combines TRBV18 with TRBJ2-3; 8 nucleotides align to TRBD1. Trimming removed 6 bases from V and 5 bases from J; junction bases left unmatched: 7. Looked up from germline, CDR1 is KGHSH and CDR2 is LQKENI. The length of the CDR3 is 14 residues. CDR3 bases: TGTGCCAGCTCGCCTCCGACAGGGGAAGATACGCAGTATTTT. Protein product: CASSPPTGEDTQYF.

The gene calls are TRBV3-1 and TRBJ1-2, with D possibly matching TRBD1 (5 bases). Germline-derived CDR1 and CDR2 are LGHDT and YNNKEL (reference sequence). The CDR3 has 14 amino acids. V lost 3 bases and J lost 8, with 16 bases in between. The CDR3 here is CASSHGGGDGGYTF. The CDR3 region has the DNA TGTGCCAGCAGCCATGGGGGGGGTGATGGAGGCTACACCTTC. Together with reference TRBV3-1 and TRBJ1-2, the CDR3 gives the full variable domain: DTAVSQTPKYLVTQMGNDKSIKCEQNLGHDTMYWYKQDSKKFLKIMFSYNNKELIINETVPNRFSPKSPDKAHLNLHINSLELGDSAVYFCASSHGGGDGGYTFGSGTRLTVV.

This clone occurred many times. This rearrangement joins TRBV12-3 or TRBV12-4 to TRBJ2-1; D remains ambiguous. V gave up 4 bases and J gave up 0 bases, with 13 bases separating them. The length of the CDR3 is 16 residues. The CDR3 DNA is TGTGCCAGCAGTTGGCAAGGGCCAATCTCCTACAATGAGCAGTTCTTC. Translation: CASSWQGPISYNEQFF.

This clone has ten or more counts. This chain uses TRBV5-5 with TRBJ2-1, with 8 bases aligning to TRBD1. The germline CDR1 and CDR2 sequences are SGHKS and YYEKEE (reference sequence). The junction had 1 base not matched to a gene; V was cut back by 0 bases and J by 8 bases. This CDR3 is built from 13 residues. CDR3 sequence (DNA): TGTGCCAGCAGCTTGGGACAGGGGTATGAGCAGTTCTTC. Amino acids: CASSLGQGYEQFF.

This clone has a count of ten or more. A much larger clone differs by one base, so this may be a read error. The same CDR3 is also encoded by other DNA sequences in this sample. V is TRBV10-3 and J is TRBJ2-7; perhaps TRBD1 as D (5 bases). This CDR3 is 11 amino acids long. V was trimmed by 10 bases and J by 6 bases, leaving 13 bases between them. The germline gives CDR1 ENHRY, CDR2 SYGVKD. The CDR3 coding sequence is TGTGCCACTGGGGCATGGGGCGAGCAGTACTTC. Protein product: CATGAWGEQYF.

This clone showed up many times. The V and J genes are TRBV4-1 and TRBJ1-4; TRBD1 matches at 9 bases. J was trimmed by 7 bases and V by 2 bases; bases with no gene match: 8. The CDR3 loop spans 16 amino acids. Germline V lookup: CDR1 MGHRA, CDR2 YSYEKL. The CDR3 DNA reads as TGCGCCAGCAGCCAAAATACAGGGGGCGTTTTTGAAAAACTGTTTTTT. This encodes CASSQNTGGVFEKLFF.

This clone was seen many times. V is TRBV10-2 and J is TRBJ2-3; D is ambiguous. CDR3 size: 11 residues. The germline CDR1 and CDR2 sequences are WSHSY and SAAADI. Trimming pared 5 bases from V and 4 bases from J, leaving 4 bases between. As DNA, the CDR3 is TGCGCCAGCAGTAATCCAGATACGCAGTATTTT. Protein: CASSNPDTQYF.

This clone was seen more than once but under ten times. The conserved final phenylalanine or tryptophan is absent from the CDR3, which likely points to a read error. The chain recombines TRBV24-1 with TRBJ1-2, with 9 bases matching TRBD1. Germline CDR1 and CDR2: KGHDR and SFDVKD. Unmatched junction bases numbered 2, after V lost 2 bases and J lost 2 bases. This CDR3 has 15 residues. This CDR3 reads CATSDSTGGNYGYTS. The CDR3 DNA reads as TGTGCCACCAGTGATTCCACAGGGGGCAACTATGGCTACACCTCC.

As DNA, the CDR3 is TGTGCCAGCAGTTTATGGACGGGGGCTAGGGCTGAAAAACTGTTTTTT. As protein: CASSLWTGARAEKLFF. The chain uses TRBV27 and TRBJ1-4; D might be TRBD1 (6 bases). Per germline, CDR1 MNHEY and CDR2 SMNVEV (reference sequence). V lost 1 base and J lost 7, with 16 bases in between. The CDR3 loop spans 16 amino acids.

Ten or more counts support this clone. The V call is TRBV15, the J call TRBJ2-1; D is ambiguous. CDR1 is LNHNV and CDR2 is YYDKDF in the germline V gene (reference sequence). Trimming removed 6 bases from V and 0 bases from J, with 18 bases in between. The length of the CDR3 is 17 residues. CDR3 nucleotide sequence: TGTGCCACCAGGGGCGATAGCCGCAAGAGCTCCTACAATGAGCAGTTCTTC. Protein sequence: CATRGDSRKSSYNEQFF.

The chain uses TRBV27 and TRBJ1-1; D is uncertain. The V gene's germline CDR1 is MNHEY and CDR2 SMNVEV (reference sequence). V was cut by 5 bases and J by 4 bases, with 17 bases left in between. This CDR3 region has 15 residues. The chain's CDR3 is CASSPRLPGCTEAFF. Here the CDR3 DNA reads TGTGCCAGCAGTCCGCGTCTTCCGGGGTGCACTGAAGCTTTCTTT.

Ten or more counts support this clone. The rearrangement links TRBV20-1 to TRBJ2-3, with D uncertain. This CDR3 is built from 13 residues. The germline CDR1 and CDR2 sequences are DFQATT and SNEGSKA (reference sequence). The V end lost 0 bases, the J end lost 3 bases, and 7 bases lay between the germline ends. In DNA form, the CDR3 reads TGCAGTGCTAGAGAACGGGCTACAGATACGCAGTATTTT. This encodes CSARERATDTQYF.

This clone showed up many times. J is TRBJ2-5 and V is TRBV6-1, with TRBD1 matching over 8 bases. The germline CDR1 and CDR2 sequences are MNHNS and SASEGT. The CDR3 totals 14 residues. The junction had 9 bases not matched to a gene; V was cut back by 6 bases and J by 6 bases. The CDR3 spells CASRSQGGRKTQYF. The CDR3 DNA reads as TGTGCCAGCAGGTCACAGGGGGGACGAAAGACCCAGTACTTC.

This clone came up many times. V is TRBV30 and J is TRBJ1-5, with 7 bases that match TRBD1. CDR1 and CDR2 from the germline V gene are GTSNPN and SVGIG (reference sequence). The CDR3 loop spans 16 amino acids. Trimming cost V 2 bases and J 3 bases; bases outside gene matches: 10. This chain's CDR3 is CAWSFEGAIFNQPQHF. The CDR3 DNA follows: TGTGCCTGGAGTTTTGAGGGGGCAATCTTCAATCAGCCCCAGCATTTT.

A word on this clone: This sequence may be a read error, since a much larger clone differs from it by one base. The chain has TRBV9 and TRBJ1-1; possibly TRBD1 for D (5 bases). The CDR3 spans 12 residues. Germline assignment: CDR1 SGDLS and CDR2 YYNGEE. Trimming left V 5 bases short and J 5 bases short, with 10 bases between. CDR3 bases: TGTGCCAGCAGTGGGGCGGAAACTGAAGCTTTCTTT. Protein product: CASSGAETEAFF.

This clone showed up just a few times. This chain links TRBV28 with TRBJ1-5; 7 nucleotides agree with TRBD1. This CDR3 spans 13 amino acids. Germline assignment: CDR1 MDHEN and CDR2 SYDVKM. The junction had 7 bases not matched to a gene; V was cut back by 9 bases and J by 5 bases. The DNA of the CDR3 is TGTGCCAGTGGGGACAGCATTTATCAGCCCCAGCATTTT. Protein product: CASGDSIYQPQHF.

This clone was observed at least ten times. The chain recombines TRBV20-1 with TRBJ2-1, with D unclear. The V gene's germline CDR1 is DFQATT and CDR2 SNEGSKA (reference sequence). V shed 3 bases and J shed 6 bases, with 9 bases lying between them. The CDR3 spans 12 residues. The CDR3: CSARPPSNEQFF. The CDR3 DNA follows: TGCAGTGCTAGGCCGCCATCCAATGAGCAGTTCTTC.